This note documents a single T cell receptor beta chain sequence. What it binds is unknown. TCRdb keeps only in-frame clones here, not all; method: immunoSEQ multiplex PCR. The sample contains roughly 100,000 clones, roughly 91% of which appear only once. These data originate in a study of PD-1 blockade in classical Hodgkin lymphoma. Notes on the study in general: There was a significant rise in CD4+ TCR diversity by C4D1, with no such rise for CD8+.

The time point was: cycle 4 day 1 (C4D1), after 6 weeks of nivolumab. Brentuximab vedotin exposure varied, and every patient relapsed after autologous stem cell transplantation. The best responses consisted of complete response, partial response or progressive disease. Trimming took 2 bases from V and 8 from J, leaving 13 bases between them. The CDR3 contains 14 residues. CDR1 is LNHDA, CDR2 SQIVND, per germline (reference sequence). This sequence was found in a human donor with classical Hodgkin lymphoma. V gene TRBV19 combines with J gene TRBJ1-3, with D perhaps TRBD1 (6 bases). The specimen was peripheral blood mononuclear cells (PBMCs), collected before the fourth cycle of nivolumab. The CDR3, as DNA: TGTGCCAGTAGTATAACAGGGCCTGCGGACACCATATATTTT. As protein: CASSITGPADTIYF.